The entry that follows covers one T cell receptor beta chain sequence. Its antigen remains unknown. The junction differs from germline at one of its ends, possibly a read error. The sorted Tregs were CD4+CD25+CD127-/low cells. Semi-nested PCR with Nested Universal Primer A followed constant-region reverse priming of full-length variable regions. TCRdb fed the 5' RACE reads into MiXCR, producing one record per CDR3 protein. The sample lists about 4,800 distinct CDR3 sequences, 65% to 75% seen once, with 3.5% to 5% in the top ten. Study-level findings and limits: Greatest tumor Treg TCR overlap was with tumor naive CD4+ cells. Whole repertoires were not studied in the larger cohort, only one V-J beta rearrangement. Tumor memory CD4+ T cell TCR gene usage was found to cluster with blood and lymph node memory CD4+ cells and with lymph node naive CD4+ cells.

The clonotype comes from a female donor with breast cancer. Sequences were obtained from Tregs sorted from blood.

The CDR3 coding sequence is TGTGCCAGCAGATCCGGATACAATGAGCAGCTCTTC. Its translation is CASRSGYNEQLF. The chain carries TRBV12-3 or TRBV12-4 and TRBJ2-1; D call uncertain. The CDR3 extends over 12 amino acids.